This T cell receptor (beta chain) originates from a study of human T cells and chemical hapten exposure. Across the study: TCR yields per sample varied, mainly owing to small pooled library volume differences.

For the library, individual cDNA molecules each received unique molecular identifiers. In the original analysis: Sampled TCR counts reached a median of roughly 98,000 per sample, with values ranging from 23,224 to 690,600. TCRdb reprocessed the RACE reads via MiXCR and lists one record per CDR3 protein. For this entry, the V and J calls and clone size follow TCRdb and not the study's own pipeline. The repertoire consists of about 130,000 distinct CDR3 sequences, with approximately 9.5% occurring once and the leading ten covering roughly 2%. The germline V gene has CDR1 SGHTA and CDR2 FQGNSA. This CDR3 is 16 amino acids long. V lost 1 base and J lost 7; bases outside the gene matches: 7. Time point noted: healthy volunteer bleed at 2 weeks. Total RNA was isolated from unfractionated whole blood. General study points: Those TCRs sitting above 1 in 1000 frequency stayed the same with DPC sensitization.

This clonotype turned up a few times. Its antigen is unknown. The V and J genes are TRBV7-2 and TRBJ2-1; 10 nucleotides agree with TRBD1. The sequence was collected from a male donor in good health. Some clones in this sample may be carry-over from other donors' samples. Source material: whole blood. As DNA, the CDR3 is TGTGCCAGCAGCTTAGTGGGGACAGGGGCGCAGAATGAGCAGTTCTTC. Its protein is CASSLVGTGAQNEQFF.